One sample yielded the 9 T cell receptor beta chains listed below, sequenced in a study of OX40 agonist ivuxolimab in advanced cancers. The protocol was immunoSEQ multiplex PCR, while the TCRdb copy is restricted to in-frame clones and leaves out a portion. The sample holds some 41,000 clones, around 89% seen once. The material was CD4+ or CD8+ T cells sorted from blood, obtained in a trial of the OX40 agonist ivuxolimab. The receptors stem from an adult with an advanced solid tumor such as melanoma, head and neck, liver or kidney cancer.

This clone was detected once. The chain joins TRBV7-6 to TRBJ1-3; D ambiguous. V lost 5 bases, J lost 0 bases, and 14 bases lay in between. The CDR3 is 16 amino acids. CDR1 is SGHVS, CDR2 FNYEAQ, per germline. In DNA, the CDR3 is TGTGCCAGCAGCCTCAGCCGGACGGTCTCTGGAAACACCATATATTTT. It translates to CASSLSRTVSGNTIYF. Looking up the rest from reference TRBV7-6 and TRBJ1-3 gives the full variable domain: GAGVSQSPRYKVTKRGQDVALRCDPISGHVSLYWYRQALGQGPEFLTYFNYEAQQDKSGLPNDRFSAERPEGSISTLTIQRTEQRDSAMYRCASSLSRTVSGNTIYFGEGSWLTVV.

This clone was recorded a few times. The sample carries other DNA sequences with the same CDR3. The J gene is TRBJ1-1, the V gene TRBV2, with 9 bases identical to TRBD1. The V gene's germline CDR1 is SNHLY and CDR2 FYNNEI. V lost 5 bases, J lost 4 bases, and 5 bases stayed unmatched. The CDR3 covers 14 residues. The CDR3 DNA reads TGTGCCAGCAGTTTAGGACAGGGGTCCACTGAAGCTTTCTTT. It encodes CASSLGQGSTEAFF. The entire variable domain, with the rest obtained from reference TRBV2 and TRBJ1-1, is as follows: EPEVTQTPSHQVTQMGQEVILRCVPISNHLYFYWYRQILGQKVEFLVSFYNNEISEKSEIFDDQFSVERPDGSNFTLKIRSTKLEDSAMYFCASSLGQGSTEAFFGQGTRLTVV.

The CDR3 region is CAISEGGRGGNGYTF. The CDR3 coding sequence is TGTGCCATCAGTGAAGGGGGGCGCGGTGGGAATGGCTACACCTTC. The chain recombines TRBV10-3 with TRBJ1-2; tentative D call: TRBD1 (6 bases). Germline assignment: CDR1 ENHRY and CDR2 SYGVKD. Deletions cut 3 bases from V and 6 bases from J, with 17 bases between. The CDR3 is made up of 15 amino acids.

The chain recombines TRBV6-6 with TRBJ1-2, with D perhaps TRBD1 (5 bases). CDR1 MNHNY and CDR2 SVGAGI come from the germline V gene (reference sequence). The CDR3 runs 14 residues. Between the trimmed V and J ends, which lost 0 bases and 4 bases, there was a span of 9 bases. CDR3: CASSYSGEAYGYTF. For the CDR3, the DNA is TGTGCCAGCAGTTACTCAGGGGAGGCCTATGGCTACACCTTC.

CDR3 protein: CSVATGGSPEQYF. In DNA, the CDR3 is TGCAGCGTTGCGACAGGGGGTTCACCCGAGCAGTACTTC. The chain combines TRBV29-1 with TRBJ2-7, with 9 bases that match TRBD1. The CDR3 totals 13 residues. Germline CDR1 reads SQVTM; CDR2 reads ANQGSEA. The V gene end was trimmed by 4 bases and the J gene end by 6 bases; junction bases not matched to a gene: 7.

The chain is built from TRBV4-1 and TRBJ1-5; D not certain. The CDR3 sequence is 16 residues long. The V end was cut by 1 base, the J end by 2 bases, with 12 bases between. Germline V gives CDR1 MGHRA, CDR2 YSYEKL. The CDR3 region is CASSQGAFLGNQPQHF. The DNA for the CDR3 is TGCGCCAGCAGCCAAGGGGCGTTCTTGGGCAATCAGCCCCAGCATTTT.

The gene calls are TRBV6-6 and TRBJ1-1, with 11 nucleotides matching TRBD1. V lost 6 bases to trimming and J lost 11 bases; unmatched junction nucleotides: 11. CDR1 MNHNY and CDR2 SVGAGI come from the germline V gene (reference sequence). The CDR3 is 14 residues long. In DNA form, the CDR3 reads TGTGCCAGCAGCCTCCGGGACAGGGGGTTCTTTGCTTTCTTT. Translated, it gives CASSLRDRGFFAFF.

The rearrangement joins TRBV19 to TRBJ1-6; a possible D gene is TRBD1 (6 bases). With 3 bases removed from V and 0 bases from J, the gap between germline ends came to 12 bases. This CDR3 has 17 amino acids. Germline assignment: CDR1 LNHDA and CDR2 SQIVND (reference sequence). CDR3 DNA: TGTGCCAGTAGTATGGGACACCTTATCTCCTATAATTCACCCCTCCACTTT. Residues: CASSMGHLISYNSPLHF.

This clone appeared a few times. The chain uses TRBV5-8 and TRBJ1-3; D is unclear. CDR1 and CDR2 from the germline V gene are SGHTS and YDEGEE. V was pared by 3 bases and J by 0 bases, with 7 bases between. The CDR3 is made up of 14 amino acids. CDR3 DNA sequence: TGTGCCAGCAGCTCGGGATACTCTGGAAACACCATATATTTT. This encodes CASSSGYSGNTIYF.